This T cell receptor (beta chain) was sequenced for a study of blood T cell repertoires in COVID-19. Whole-study context: PBMCs, B-cell-depleted T cells, or T cells provided the cDNA or gDNA that made up the material.

Looked up from germline, CDR1 is LNHDA and CDR2 is SQIVND (reference sequence). There are 18 residues in the CDR3. Germline trimming cut 4 bases from V and 3 bases from J; bases unmatched to any gene: 14. Sequencing used immunoSEQ multiplex PCR; TCRdb keeps in-frame clones, though not all of them. This table holds more than 200,000 clones, roughly 84% found once. The V gene is TRBV19, the J gene TRBJ1-1, with 10 bases fitting TRBD1. The receptor's source is a man aged 35 to 55 with acute or convalescent COVID-19. Sequencing was performed on peripheral blood. The CDR3: CASSKTGTGARMYTEAFF. The CDR3 DNA reads as TGTGCCAGTAGTAAAACCGGGACAGGGGCTCGAATGTACACTGAAGCTTTCTTT.